This T cell receptor beta chain was found in a study of T cell repertoires in cytomegalovirus infection. Study context: Public signatures in TCR beta pointed to CMV infection and matching HLA type. Study-wide points: Carriage of CMV together with the relevant HLA was identifiable through cumulative public TCR beta family frequency.

This CDR3 region has 16 residues. Per the germline V gene, CDR1 is MGHRA and CDR2 is YSYEKL. This clonotype was detected a few times. Its antigen is not identified. The germline gene is not matched at one end of the junction; a read error may be the cause. MiXCR, run by TCRdb on the reads, gives a single entry per CDR3 protein. The sample lists 740,000 or so distinct CDR3 sequences; roughly 35% were seen once. The rearrangement links TRBV4-1 to TRBJ1-5; unclear D gene. Sequenced material: PBMCs. This receptor was obtained from a human donor in good health (CMV status not recorded). Some clones in this sample may be carry-over from other donors' samples. The CDR3 loop reads CASSQEAQDRNQPQHF. CDR3 DNA: TGTGCCAGCAGCCAAGAAGCCCAGGATCGCAATCAGCCCCAGCATTTT.